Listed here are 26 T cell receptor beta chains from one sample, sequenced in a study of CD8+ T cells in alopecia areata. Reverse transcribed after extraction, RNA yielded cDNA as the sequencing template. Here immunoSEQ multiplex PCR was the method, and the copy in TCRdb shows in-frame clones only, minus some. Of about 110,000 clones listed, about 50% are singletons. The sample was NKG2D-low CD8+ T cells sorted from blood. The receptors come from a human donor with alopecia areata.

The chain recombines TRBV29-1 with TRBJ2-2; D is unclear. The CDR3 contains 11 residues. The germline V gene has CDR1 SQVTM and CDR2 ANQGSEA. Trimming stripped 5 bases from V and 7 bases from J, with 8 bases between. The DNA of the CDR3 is TGCAGCGTTTATGTTGTCGGGGAGCTGTTTTTT. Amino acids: CSVYVVGELFF.

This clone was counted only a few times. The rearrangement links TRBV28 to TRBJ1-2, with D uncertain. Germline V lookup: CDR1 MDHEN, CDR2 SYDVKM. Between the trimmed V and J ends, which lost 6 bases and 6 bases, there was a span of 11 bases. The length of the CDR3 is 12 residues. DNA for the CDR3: TGTGCCAGCAGCCCGGGAGGGAATGGCTACACCTTC. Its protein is CASSPGGNGYTF.

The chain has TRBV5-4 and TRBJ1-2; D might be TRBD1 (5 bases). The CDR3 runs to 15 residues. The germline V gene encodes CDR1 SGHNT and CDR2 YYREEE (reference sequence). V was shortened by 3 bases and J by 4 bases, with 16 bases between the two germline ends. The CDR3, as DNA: TGTGCCAGCAGCTCCGAGGGGACGACCTTCTATGGCTACACCTTC. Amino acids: CASSSEGTTFYGYTF.

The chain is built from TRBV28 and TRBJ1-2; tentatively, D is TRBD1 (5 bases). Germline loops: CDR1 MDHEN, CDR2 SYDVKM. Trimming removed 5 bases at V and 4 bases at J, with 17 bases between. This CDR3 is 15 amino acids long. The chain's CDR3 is CASSDVSGTAYGYTF. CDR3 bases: TGTGCCAGCAGTGACGTGTCTGGGACTGCCTATGGCTACACCTTC.

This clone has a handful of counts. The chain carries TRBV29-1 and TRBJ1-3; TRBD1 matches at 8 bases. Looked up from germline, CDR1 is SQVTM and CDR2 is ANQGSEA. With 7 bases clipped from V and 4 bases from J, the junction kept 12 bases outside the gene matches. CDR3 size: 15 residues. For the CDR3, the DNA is TGCAGCGCCGAGGGGCAGGGGGCTTCGGGAAACACCATATATTTT. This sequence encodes CSAEGQGASGNTIYF.

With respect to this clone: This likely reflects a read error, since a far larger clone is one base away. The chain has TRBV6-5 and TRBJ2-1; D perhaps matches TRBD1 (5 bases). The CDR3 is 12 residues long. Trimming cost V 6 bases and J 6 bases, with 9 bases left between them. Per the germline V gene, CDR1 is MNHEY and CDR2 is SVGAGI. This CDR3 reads CASSPGSNEQFF. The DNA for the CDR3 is TGTGCCAGCAGCCCAGGGTCCAATGAGCAGTTCTTC.

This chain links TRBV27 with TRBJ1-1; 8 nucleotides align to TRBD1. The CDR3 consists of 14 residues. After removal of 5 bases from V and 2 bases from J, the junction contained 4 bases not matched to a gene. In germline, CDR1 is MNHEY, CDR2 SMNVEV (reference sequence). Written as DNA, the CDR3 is TGTGCCAGCAGTATCGACAGGGGCAACACTGAAGCTTTCTTT. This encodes CASSIDRGNTEAFF.

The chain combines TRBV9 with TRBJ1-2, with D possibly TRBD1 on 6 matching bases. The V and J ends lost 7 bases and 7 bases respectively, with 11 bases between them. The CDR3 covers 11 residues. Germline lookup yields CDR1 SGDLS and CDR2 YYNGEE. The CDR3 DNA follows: TGTGCCAGCGGCGGGGGGGCTGGCTACACCTTC. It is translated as CASGGGAGYTF.

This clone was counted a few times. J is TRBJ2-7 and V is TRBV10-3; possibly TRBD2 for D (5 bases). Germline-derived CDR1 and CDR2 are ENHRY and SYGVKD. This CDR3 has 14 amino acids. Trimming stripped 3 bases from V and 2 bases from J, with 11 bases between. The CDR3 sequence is CAISDAGRTYEQYF. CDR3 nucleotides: TGTGCCATCAGTGACGCGGGCAGAACCTACGAGCAGTACTTC.

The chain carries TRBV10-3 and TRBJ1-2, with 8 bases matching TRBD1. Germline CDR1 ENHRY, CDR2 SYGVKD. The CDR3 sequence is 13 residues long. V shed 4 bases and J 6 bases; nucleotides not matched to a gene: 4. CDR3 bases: TGTGCCATCAGTGGCAGGGGGCTGGATGGCTACACCTTC. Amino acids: CAISGRGLDGYTF.

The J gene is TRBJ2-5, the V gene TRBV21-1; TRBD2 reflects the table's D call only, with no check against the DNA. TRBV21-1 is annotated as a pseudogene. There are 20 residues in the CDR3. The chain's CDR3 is CASTPITGTSGRVPQETQYF. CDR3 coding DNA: TGTGCCAGTACTCCGATCACCGGGACTAGCGGGAGAGTCCCTCAAGAGACCCAGTACTTC.

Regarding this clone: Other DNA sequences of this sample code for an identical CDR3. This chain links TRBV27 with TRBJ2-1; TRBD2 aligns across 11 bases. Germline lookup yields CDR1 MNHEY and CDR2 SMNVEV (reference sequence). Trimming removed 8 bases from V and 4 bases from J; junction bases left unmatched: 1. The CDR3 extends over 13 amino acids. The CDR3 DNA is TGTGCCAGCGGGACTAGCGGTTACAATGAGCAGTTCTTC. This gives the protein CASGTSGYNEQFF.

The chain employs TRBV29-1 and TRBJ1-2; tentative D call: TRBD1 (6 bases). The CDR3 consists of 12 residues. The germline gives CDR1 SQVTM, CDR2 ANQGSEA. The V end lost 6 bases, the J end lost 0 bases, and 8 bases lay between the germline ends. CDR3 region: CSVTGSNYGYTF. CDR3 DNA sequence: TGCAGCGTGACAGGATCTAACTATGGCTACACCTTC.

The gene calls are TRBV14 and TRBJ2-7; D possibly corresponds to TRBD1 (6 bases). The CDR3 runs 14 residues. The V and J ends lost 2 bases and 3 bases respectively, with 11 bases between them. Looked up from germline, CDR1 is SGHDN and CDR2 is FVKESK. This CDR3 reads CASSQRTAGYEQYF. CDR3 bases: TGTGCCAGCAGCCAACGGACAGCCGGCTACGAGCAGTACTTC.

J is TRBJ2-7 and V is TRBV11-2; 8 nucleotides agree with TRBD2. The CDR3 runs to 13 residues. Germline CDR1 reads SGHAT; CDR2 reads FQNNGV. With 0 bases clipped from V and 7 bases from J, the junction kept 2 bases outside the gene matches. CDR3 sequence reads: CASSLEASGEQYF. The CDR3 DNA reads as TGTGCCAGCAGCTTAGAGGCTAGCGGGGAGCAGTACTTC.

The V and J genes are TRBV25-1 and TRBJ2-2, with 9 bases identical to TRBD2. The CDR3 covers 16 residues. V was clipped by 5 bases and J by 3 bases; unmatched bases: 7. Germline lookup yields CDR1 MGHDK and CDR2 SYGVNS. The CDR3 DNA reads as TGTGCCAGCAGTAGCCGGACTAGCGTTTACACCGGGGAGCTGTTTTTT. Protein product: CASSSRTSVYTGELFF. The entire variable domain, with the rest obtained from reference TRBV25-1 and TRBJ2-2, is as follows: EADIYQTPRYLVIGTGKKITLECSQTMGHDKMYWYQQDPGMELHLIHYSYGVNSTEKGDLSSESTVSRIRTEHFPLTLESARPSHTSQYLCASSSRTSVYTGELFFGEGSRLTVL.

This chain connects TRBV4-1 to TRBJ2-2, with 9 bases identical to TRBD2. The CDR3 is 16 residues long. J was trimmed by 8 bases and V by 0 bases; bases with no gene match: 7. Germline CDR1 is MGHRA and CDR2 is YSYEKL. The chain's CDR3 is CASSQEASGISGELFF. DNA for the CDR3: TGCGCCAGCAGCCAAGAGGCTAGCGGGATTTCAGGGGAGCTGTTTTTT.

The CDR3 sequence: CASSIPGQGSEQYF. The CDR3 nucleotides read TGTGCCAGCAGTATCCCGGGACAGGGTTCCGAGCAGTACTTC. The rearrangement links TRBV11-2 to TRBJ2-7; 9 positions agree with TRBD1. The germline CDR1 and CDR2 sequences are SGHAT and FQNNGV. The J segment lost 6 bases and the V segment lost 6 bases, leaving 9 bases of the junction unmatched. This CDR3 has 14 residues.

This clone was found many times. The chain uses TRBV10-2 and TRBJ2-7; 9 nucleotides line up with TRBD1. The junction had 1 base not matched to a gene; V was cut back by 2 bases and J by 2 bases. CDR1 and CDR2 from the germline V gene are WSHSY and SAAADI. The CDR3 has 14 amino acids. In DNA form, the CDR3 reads TGCGCCAGCAGTGAGGGACAGGGGACCTACGAGCAGTACTTC. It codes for CASSEGQGTYEQYF.

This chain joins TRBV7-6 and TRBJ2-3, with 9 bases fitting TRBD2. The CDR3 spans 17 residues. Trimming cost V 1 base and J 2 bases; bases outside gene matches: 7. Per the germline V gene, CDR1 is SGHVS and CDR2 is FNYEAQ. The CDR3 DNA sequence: TGTGCCAGCAGCTTAGTGGGTAGCGGGGGACCCACAGATACGCAGTATTTT. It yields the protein CASSLVGSGGPTDTQYF.

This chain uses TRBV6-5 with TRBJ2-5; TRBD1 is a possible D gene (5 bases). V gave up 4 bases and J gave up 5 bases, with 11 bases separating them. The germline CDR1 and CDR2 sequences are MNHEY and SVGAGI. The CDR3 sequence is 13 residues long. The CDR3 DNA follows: TGTGCCAGCAGTTCTAGGGGCCGGGAGACCCAGTACTTC. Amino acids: CASSSRGRETQYF.

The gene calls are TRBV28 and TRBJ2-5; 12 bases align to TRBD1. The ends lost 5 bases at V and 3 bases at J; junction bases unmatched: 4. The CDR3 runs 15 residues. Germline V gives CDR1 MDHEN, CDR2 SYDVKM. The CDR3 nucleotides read TGTGCCAGCAGTGGGACAGGGGGCTTTGAAGAGACCCAGTACTTC. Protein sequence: CASSGTGGFEETQYF.

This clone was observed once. CDR3 in DNA: TGTGCCAGCAGTTGGGGACTAGCGGGCCTTAATGAGCAGTTCTTC. Protein: CASSWGLAGLNEQFF. This chain connects TRBV6-5 to TRBJ2-1; TRBD2 matches 12 bases. The CDR3 contains 15 residues. Germline values: CDR1 MNHEY, CDR2 SVGAGI. After removal of 4 bases from V and 7 bases from J, the junction contained 5 bases not matched to a gene.

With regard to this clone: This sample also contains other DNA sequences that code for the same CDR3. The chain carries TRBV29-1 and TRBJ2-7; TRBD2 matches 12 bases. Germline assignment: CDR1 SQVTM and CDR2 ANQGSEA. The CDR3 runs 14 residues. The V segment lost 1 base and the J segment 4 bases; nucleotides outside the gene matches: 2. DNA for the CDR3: TGCAGCGTTGAAGGACTAGCGGGAGAATACGAGCAGTACTTC. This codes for CSVEGLAGEYEQYF.

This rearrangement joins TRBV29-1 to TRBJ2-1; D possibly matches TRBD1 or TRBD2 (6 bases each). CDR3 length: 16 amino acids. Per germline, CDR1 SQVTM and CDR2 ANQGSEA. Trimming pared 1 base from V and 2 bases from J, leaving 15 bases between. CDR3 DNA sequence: TGCAGCGTTGAAGGGGGGGCAGGTTATACCTACAATGAGCAGTTCTTC. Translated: CSVEGGAGYTYNEQFF.

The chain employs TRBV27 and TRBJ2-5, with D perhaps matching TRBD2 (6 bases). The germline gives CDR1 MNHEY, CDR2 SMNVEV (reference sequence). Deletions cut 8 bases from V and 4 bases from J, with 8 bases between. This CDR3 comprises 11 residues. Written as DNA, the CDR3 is TGTGCCAGCTGGGGAGGAGAGACCCAGTACTTC. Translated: CASWGGETQYF.